This is a list of T cell receptor beta chains from one sample in a study of cytomegalovirus exposure and HLA in healthy donors. The protocol was immunoSEQ multiplex PCR, while the TCRdb copy is restricted to in-frame clones and leaves out a portion. The sample lists 35,000 to 40,000 clones; about 67% were seen once. Specimen: PBMCs. All receptors come from a man younger than 45 in good health and CMV-seronegative. CDR3s include the opening cysteine and the closing phenylalanine or tryptophan. The D gene is left open where the match is weak. A clone size is listed for some rows: how often the clone was seen (once, few, many), or a class if it is expanded.

CDR3aa: CASSSQSGGYTF; CDR3nt: TGTGCCAGCAGCTCCCAGTCGGGGGGCTACACCTTC; abundance: .; j_gene: TRBJ1-2; v_gene: TRBV11-2; d_gene: .
CDR3aa: CASSPSGEQFF; CDR3nt: TGCGCCAGCAGCCCCTCGGGGGAGCAGTTCTTC; abundance: .; j_gene: TRBJ2-1; v_gene: TRBV4-1; d_gene: .
CDR3aa: CASSTRGQAAYEQYF; CDR3nt: TGTGCCAGCAGCACCCGAGGCCAAGCAGCCTACGAGCAGTACTTC; abundance: .; j_gene: TRBJ2-7; v_gene: TRBV5-6; d_gene: .
CDR3aa: CASSQPGQGLNSPLHF; CDR3nt: TGCGCCAGCAGCCAGCCGGGACAGGGTCTTAATTCACCCCTCCACTTT; abundance: .; j_gene: TRBJ1-6; v_gene: TRBV4-1; d_gene: TRBD1
CDR3aa: CASTLEGAGMNEQFF; CDR3nt: TGTGCCAGCACCCTGGAGGGGGCCGGTATGAATGAGCAGTTCTTC; abundance: few; j_gene: TRBJ2-1; v_gene: TRBV6-1; d_gene: .
CDR3aa: CASSFIESGANVLTF; CDR3nt: TGTGCCAGCAGCTTCATCGAGTCTGGGGCCAACGTCCTGACTTTC; abundance: few; j_gene: TRBJ2-6; v_gene: TRBV11-3; d_gene: .
CDR3aa: CASSLDSRVYLGTQYF; CDR3nt: TGTGCCAGCAGCTTAGATAGCAGGGTTTATCTTGGGACCCAGTACTTC; abundance: .; j_gene: TRBJ2-5; v_gene: TRBV7-8; d_gene: .
CDR3aa: CASKTGVNNSPLHF; CDR3nt: TGTGCCAGCAAGACAGGGGTAAATAATTCACCCCTCCACTTT; abundance: .; j_gene: TRBJ1-6; v_gene: TRBV11-1; d_gene: TRBD1
CDR3aa: CASSPLGGNYGYTF; CDR3nt: TGTGCCAGCAGCCCCCTTGGGGGGAACTATGGCTACACCTTC; abundance: .; j_gene: TRBJ1-2; v_gene: TRBV5-4; d_gene: .
CDR3aa: CASRKDIEKLFF; CDR3nt: TGTGCCAGCAGAAAGGACATTGAAAAACTGTTTTTT; abundance: .; j_gene: TRBJ1-4; v_gene: TRBV28; d_gene: .
CDR3aa: CAWSPRTVKYEQYF; CDR3nt: TGTGCCTGGAGCCCCAGGACAGTAAAGTACGAGCAGTACTTC; abundance: .; j_gene: TRBJ2-7; v_gene: TRBV30; d_gene: .
CDR3aa: CASAIGASGSTDTQYF; CDR3nt: TGTGCTAGTGCCATAGGGGCTAGCGGGAGCACAGATACGCAGTATTTT; abundance: .; j_gene: TRBJ2-3; v_gene: TRBV12-5; d_gene: TRBD2
CDR3aa: CASSEYGTGTGTQYF; CDR3nt: TGTGCCAGCAGTGAATACGGTACAGGGACGGGGACCCAGTACTTC; abundance: .; j_gene: TRBJ2-5; v_gene: TRBV25-1; d_gene: .
CDR3aa: CASSSSGTGAYGYTF; CDR3nt: TGTGCCAGCAGCTCGTCCGGGACAGGGGCCTATGGCTACACCTTC; abundance: .; j_gene: TRBJ1-2; v_gene: TRBV11-2; d_gene: TRBD1
CDR3aa: CASTHRQGKSKNIQYF; CDR3nt: TGTGCCAGCACCCACCGACAGGGTAAGTCCAAAAACATTCAGTACTTC; abundance: few; j_gene: TRBJ2-4; v_gene: TRBV21-1; d_gene: .
CDR3aa: CASTPGGLDQPQHF; CDR3nt: TGCGCCAGCACCCCGGGGGGGTTGGATCAGCCCCAGCATTTT; abundance: .; j_gene: TRBJ1-5; v_gene: TRBV10-2; d_gene: .
CDR3aa: CASSLGGRGNQPQHF; CDR3nt: TGTGCCAGCAGCTTGGGGGGACGGGGTAATCAGCCCCAGCATTTT; abundance: few; j_gene: TRBJ1-5; v_gene: TRBV2; d_gene: .
CDR3aa: CASLASPWVNEQFF; CDR3nt: TGTGCCAGCTTAGCGAGTCCCTGGGTGAATGAGCAGTTCTTC; abundance: .; j_gene: TRBJ2-1; v_gene: TRBV7-9; d_gene: .
CDR3aa: CASSLLGGGNQPQHF; CDR3nt: TGTGCCAGCAGCTTATTGGGAGGTGGCAATCAGCCCCAGCATTTT; abundance: few; j_gene: TRBJ1-5; v_gene: TRBV7-3; d_gene: .
CDR3aa: CASSPDRFNEQFF; CDR3nt: TGTGCCAGCAGCCCCGACAGGTTCAATGAGCAGTTCTTC; abundance: few; j_gene: TRBJ2-1; v_gene: TRBV5-6; d_gene: .
CDR3aa: CASSQGAINYEQYF; CDR3nt: TGTGCCAGCAGCCAGGGGGCCATAAACTACGAGCAGTACTTC; abundance: once; j_gene: TRBJ2-7; v_gene: TRBV6-6; d_gene: TRBD1
CDR3aa: CASSAQGLNSPLHF; CDR3nt: TGTGCCAGCAGTGCACAGGGATTAAATTCACCCCTCCACTTT; abundance: .; j_gene: TRBJ1-6; v_gene: TRBV6-5; d_gene: .
CDR3aa: CASSWQAYNEQFF; CDR3nt: TGTGCCAGCAGCTGGCAAGCCTACAATGAGCAGTTCTTC; abundance: .; j_gene: TRBJ2-1; v_gene: TRBV7-6; d_gene: .
CDR3aa: CAISESTSGGGQFF; CDR3nt: TGTGCCATCAGTGAGTCAACTAGCGGGGGGGGACAGTTCTTC; abundance: .; j_gene: TRBJ2-1; v_gene: TRBV10-3; d_gene: TRBD2
CDR3aa: CASSRRDRQADEQYF; CDR3nt: TGTGCCAGCAGCCGGCGGGACAGGCAGGCGGACGAGCAGTACTTC; abundance: .; j_gene: TRBJ2-7; v_gene: TRBV5-4; d_gene: TRBD1
CDR3aa: CASSVSPGDQEQFF; CDR3nt: TGTGCCAGCAGCGTGAGTCCCGGAGATCAGGAGCAGTTCTTC; abundance: .; j_gene: TRBJ2-1; v_gene: TRBV9; d_gene: .
CDR3aa: CASSEGGQGYQPQHF; CDR3nt: TGTGCCAGCAGTGAGGGGGGACAGGGATATCAGCCCCAGCATTTT; abundance: .; j_gene: TRBJ1-5; v_gene: TRBV2; d_gene: TRBD1
CDR3aa: CASRNQGQDYGYPF; CDR3nt: TGTGCCAGCAGGAACCAGGGTCAGGACTATGGCTACCCCTTC; abundance: .; j_gene: TRBJ1-2; v_gene: TRBV5-8; d_gene: .
CDR3aa: CDRVMAGGHNEQFF; CDR3nt: TGTGACCGCGTCATGGCCGGGGGGCATAATGAGCAGTTCTTC; abundance: few; j_gene: TRBJ2-1; v_gene: TRBV6-1; d_gene: .
CDR3aa: CATIGQVSSYEQYF; CDR3nt: TGTGCCACCATTGGACAGGTGAGCTCCTACGAGCAGTACTTC; abundance: .; j_gene: TRBJ2-7; v_gene: TRBV6-1; d_gene: TRBD1
CDR3aa: CASSLNAGTGKGQPQHF; CDR3nt: TGTGCCAGCTCACTAAACGCCGGGACAGGGAAGGGTCAGCCCCAGCATTTT; abundance: .; j_gene: TRBJ1-5; v_gene: TRBV18; d_gene: TRBD1
CDR3aa: CASSPGQGDEQFF; CDR3nt: TGTGCCAGTAGCCCGGGACAGGGGGACGAGCAGTTCTTC; abundance: once; j_gene: TRBJ2-1; v_gene: TRBV19; d_gene: TRBD1
CDR3aa: CASSQGNRVELFF; CDR3nt: TGCGCCAGCAGCCAGGGGAACAGGGTAGAACTGTTTTTT; abundance: .; j_gene: TRBJ1-4; v_gene: TRBV4-1; d_gene: .
CDR3aa: CASRPEGALDEQYF; CDR3nt: TGTGCCAGCAGGCCTGAAGGAGCCTTAGACGAGCAGTACTTC; abundance: .; j_gene: TRBJ2-7; v_gene: TRBV7-2; d_gene: .